This TCR beta chain was captured in a study of T cells in Graves' hyperthyroidism and ophthalmopathy. This clonotype was detected ten times or more. CDR3 size: 14 residues. Germline V gene lookup returns CDR1 SGHRS and CDR2 YFSETQ. J gave up 5 bases and V 6 bases, and 9 bases lay outside the gene matches. Diagnostic assessment was based on clinical symptoms, serum thyroxine and TRAb, thyroid ultrasound and orbital computed tomography. Authors of the study amplified TCR beta CDR3 regions from RNA transcripts. Primed by the HTBI set, a first-round RT-PCR was run on the TCR CDR3. TCRdb reprocessed the multiplex PCR reads with MiXCR, giving one entry per CDR3 protein. The data hold approximately 520,000 distinct CDR3 sequences, with around a quarter observed a single time.

Sequenced material: blood. This clonotype was sampled from a woman between 25 and 40 years old with Graves' ophthalmopathy. The V and J genes are TRBV5-1 and TRBJ2-7; TRBD1 aligns across 9 bases. The CDR3: CASNRGQGRNEQYF. The DNA for the CDR3 is TGCGCCAGCAATAGGGGACAGGGAAGGAACGAGCAGTACTTC.